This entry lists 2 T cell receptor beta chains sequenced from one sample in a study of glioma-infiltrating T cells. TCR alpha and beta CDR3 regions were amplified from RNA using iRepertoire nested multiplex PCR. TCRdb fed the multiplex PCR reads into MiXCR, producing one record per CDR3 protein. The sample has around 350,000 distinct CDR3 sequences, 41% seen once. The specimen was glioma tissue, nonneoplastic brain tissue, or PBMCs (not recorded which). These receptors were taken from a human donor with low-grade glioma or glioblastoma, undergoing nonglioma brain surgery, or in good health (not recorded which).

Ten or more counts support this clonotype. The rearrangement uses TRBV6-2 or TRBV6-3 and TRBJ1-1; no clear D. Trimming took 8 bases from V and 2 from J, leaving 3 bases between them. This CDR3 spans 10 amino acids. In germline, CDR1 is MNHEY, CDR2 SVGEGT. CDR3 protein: CASANTEAFF. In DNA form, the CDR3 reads TGTGCCAGCGCCAACACTGAAGCTTTCTTT.

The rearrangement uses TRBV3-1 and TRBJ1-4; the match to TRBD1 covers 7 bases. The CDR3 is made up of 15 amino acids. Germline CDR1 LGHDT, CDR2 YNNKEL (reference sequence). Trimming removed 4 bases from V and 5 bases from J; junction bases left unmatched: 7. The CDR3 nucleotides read TGTGCCAGCAGCCTACGACAGGGCCACAATGAAAAACTGTTTTTT. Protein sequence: CASSLRQGHNEKLFF.